Sequencing of this T cell receptor (beta chain) was carried out in a study of T cells in Graves' hyperthyroidism and ophthalmopathy. Study-wide points: Through a model of 13 V-J features, ophthalmopathy was separated from stable hyperthyroidism.

RNA transcripts yielded amplified TCR beta CDR3 regions. In the first-round RT-PCR of the TCR CDR3, the HTBI primer set was used. TCRdb called the multiplex PCR reads again in MiXCR, with one record for every CDR3 protein. The sample carries fewer than 350,000 distinct CDR3 sequences, 21% recorded once. This clonotype was recorded a few times. Its specificity is unknown. Graves' hyperthyroidism was deemed stable absent ophthalmopathy progression within 18 months. This CDR3 is built from 16 residues. Germline V lookup: CDR1 DFQATT, CDR2 SNEGSKA (reference sequence). Trimming pared 2 bases from V and 4 bases from J, leaving 18 bases between.

V usage is TRBV20-1 and J usage is TRBJ1-5; D unclear. This TCR came from a woman between 50 and 59 years old with Graves' hyperthyroidism. The sequenced sample was blood. Written as DNA, the CDR3 is TGCAGTGCTAGACCCGAGGGATCACAAAGAAATCAGCCCCAGCATTTT. Translating gives CSARPEGSQRNQPQHF.